The rows below give T cell receptor beta chains drawn from one sample of a study of T cell repertoires in cytomegalovirus infection. TCRdb analysed the reads with MiXCR anew, one entry per CDR3 protein. The sample contains tens of thousands of distinct CDR3 sequences, about 18% of which appear only once. For these TCRs, the target antigens are not known. Source: CD8+ T cells from cultured PBMCs, taken from culture after CMV antigen stimulation. The receptors originated from a human donor in good health (CMV status not recorded). Some clones in this sample may be carry-over from other donors' samples. The CDR3 runs from the conserved cysteine through the conserved F or W. D genes are given only for firm matches. A row's size may be missing; if present it is once, few, many or a size class.

V	size	J	D	CDR3	DNA
TRBV15	NA	TRBJ1-1	NA	CATSRDWQGNTEAFF	TGTGCCACCAGCAGAGATTGGCAGGGGAACACTGAAGCTTTCTTT
TRBV12-3/TRBV12-4	few	TRBJ2-3	NA	CASSLSLDTQYF	TGTGCCAGCAGCCTATCCCTAGATACGCAGTATTTT
TRBV4-3	NA	TRBJ2-7	NA	CASSQDRQYYEQYF	TGCGCCAGCAGCCAAGATCGGCAGTACTACGAGCAGTACTTC
TRBV10-3	few	TRBJ2-3	TRBD2	CAIRTRLAGQTDTQYF	TGTGCCATCAGGACAAGACTAGCGGGACAGACAGATACGCAGTATTTT
TRBV29-1	NA	TRBJ2-7	NA	CSVEVALGGYEQYF	TGCAGCGTTGAAGTCGCCCTAGGCGGTTACGAGCAGTACTTC
TRBV24-1	NA	TRBJ2-3	NA	CATSSPRGTNTDTQYF	TGTGCCACCAGTAGTCCGCGCGGGACCAACACAGATACGCAGTATTTT
TRBV30	NA	TRBJ1-1	NA	CAWEGEEVAEAFF	TGTGCCTGGGAGGGCGAGGAGGTCGCTGAAGCTTTCTTT
TRBV6-2/TRBV6-3	NA	TRBJ2-5	TRBD2	CASTHRAGLETQYF	TGTGCCAGCACCCACAGAGCGGGGTTAGAGACCCAGTACTTC
TRBV6-5	NA	TRBJ1-4	TRBD1	CASSPDRGLEKLFF	TGTGCCAGCAGTCCGGACAGGGGGCTTGAAAAACTGTTTTTT
TRBV5-1	few	TRBJ2-5	NA	CASSLGYRGGQETQYF	TGCGCCAGCAGCCTAGGTTATCGTGGGGGCCAAGAGACCCAGTACTTC
TRBV6-2/TRBV6-3	few	TRBJ1-1	TRBD1	CASAFWDRGTEAFF	TGTGCCAGCGCATTTTGGGACAGGGGAACTGAAGCTTTCTTT
TRBV7-2	once	TRBJ1-2	NA	CASSQVDWGGYTF	TGTGCCAGCAGCCAGGTTGACTGGGGTGGCTACACCTTC
TRBV7-2	NA	TRBJ2-1	TRBD2	CASSLVAGGSSKNNEQFF	TGTGCCAGCAGCTTGGTAGCGGGAGGCTCCTCGAAAAACAATGAGCAGTTCTTC
TRBV2	many	TRBJ2-3	TRBD2	CASSVRGLVADTQYF	TGTGCCAGCAGTGTAAGAGGACTAGTAGCAGATACGCAGTATTTT
TRBV19	NA	TRBJ1-2	NA	CASSSDHYGYTF	TGTGCCAGTAGTAGCGACCACTATGGCTACACCTTC
TRBV7-9	few	TRBJ2-2	NA	CASSSTSQRSNTGELFF	TGTGCCAGCAGCTCAACAAGCCAGCGGTCGAACACCGGGGAGCTGTTTTTT
TRBV6-5	NA	TRBJ2-7	NA	CASSYSSWEPGGHEQYF	TGTGCCAGCAGTTACTCGTCTTGGGAGCCAGGGGGGCACGAGCAGTACTTC
TRBV12-3/TRBV12-4	NA	TRBJ2-6	TRBD2	CASSSTSGGDSGANVLTF	TGTGCCAGCAGTTCGACTAGCGGGGGCGACTCTGGGGCCAACGTCCTGACTTTC
TRBV7-8	few	TRBJ2-1	NA	CASSLAGSNEQFF	TGTGCCAGCAGCTTAGCGGGCAGCAATGAGCAGTTCTTC
TRBV10-2	NA	TRBJ2-7	NA	CASSESRGRHEQYF	TGCGCCAGCAGTGAGTCACGGGGGCGGCACGAGCAGTACTTC
TRBV7-9	NA	TRBJ1-2	NA	CASSLGGNYGYTF	TGTGCCAGCAGCCTTGGCGGTAACTATGGCTACACCTTC
TRBV5-5	many	TRBJ2-2	NA	CASSLRLNTGELFF	TGTGCCAGCAGCTTGCGGCTAAACACCGGGGAGCTGTTTTTT
TRBV6-6	NA	TRBJ2-3	NA	CASSALDPTDTQYF	TGTGCCAGCAGTGCCCTCGATCCCACAGATACGCAGTATTTT
TRBV7-3	NA	TRBJ2-1	TRBD2	CASSLGGGLAGTYNEQFF	TGTGCCAGCAGCTTAGGGGGGGGACTAGCGGGAACCTACAATGAGCAGTTCTTC
TRBV24-1	few	TRBJ1-5	TRBD1	CATSGQGRSNQPQHF	TGTGCCACCAGTGGACAGGGAAGGAGCAATCAGCCCCAGCATTTT
TRBV7-2	NA	TRBJ2-1	TRBD1	CASSLVIRDRDYEQFF	TGTGCCAGCAGCTTAGTCATCCGGGACAGGGACTATGAGCAGTTCTTC